The 11 T cell receptor beta chains below were found in one sample sequenced in a study of PD-L1 blockade in urothelial cancer. Time point defined: pretreatment peripheral blood. TCRdb's table, derived via immunoSEQ multiplex PCR, lists solely in-frame clones and lacks some. Altogether tens of thousands of clones are present, roughly four fifths being singletons, with the ten largest covering roughly 7%. Sequences were derived from PBMCs, sampled around atezolizumab (anti-PD-L1) treatment. These receptors all come from a man between 60 and 70 years old with urothelial cancer.

This chain joins TRBV27 and TRBJ1-6; TRBD1 aligns across 7 bases. CDR1 and CDR2 from the germline V gene are MNHEY and SMNVEV (reference sequence). V shed 5 bases and J 7 bases; nucleotides not matched to a gene: 8. This CDR3 is 15 amino acids long. The CDR3: CASSDTGQPNSPLHF. CDR3 DNA sequence: TGTGCCAGCAGTGACACGGGACAGCCAAATTCACCCCTCCACTTT.

This clone turned up a few times. The chain employs TRBV2 and TRBJ1-3; D gene ambiguous. With 4 bases removed from V and 3 bases from J, the gap between germline ends came to 7 bases. The germline CDR1 and CDR2 sequences are SNHLY and FYNNEI. The CDR3 consists of 13 residues. DNA for the CDR3: TGTGCCAGCAGTGGGACTGGTGGAAACACCATATATTTT. Its protein product is CASSGTGGNTIYF.

V gene TRBV7-8 combines with J gene TRBJ2-1; D remains unclear. CDR1 and CDR2 from the germline V gene are SGHVS and FQNEAQ. The CDR3 consists of 13 residues. V was cut by 0 bases and J by 6 bases, with 6 bases left in between. The CDR3 bases are TGTGCCAGCAGCTTAGCGTCGGGCAATGAGCAGTTCTTC. Translating it yields CASSLASGNEQFF.

This clone was counted a few times. This sequence joins TRBV5-1 and TRBJ1-2; D is ambiguous. The CDR3 contains 17 residues. Trimming left V 4 bases short and J 0 bases short, with 19 bases between. CDR1 SGHRS and CDR2 YFSETQ come from the germline V gene. The CDR3 loop is CASSHLGELEPNYGYTF. CDR3 DNA: TGCGCCAGCAGCCATCTTGGGGAGCTTGAACCTAACTATGGCTACACCTTC.

This clone was detected a few times. The chain joins TRBV4-1 to TRBJ2-1; 12 bases match TRBD2. Per germline, CDR1 MGHRA and CDR2 YSYEKL. CDR3 length: 17 residues. The junction had 9 bases not matched to a gene; V was cut back by 1 base and J by 8 bases. DNA for the CDR3: TGCGCCAGCAGCCAAGCGAACATGGGACTAGCGGGCGATGAGCAGTTCTTC. Translated, it gives CASSQANMGLAGDEQFF.

This clone was found once. The CDR3 DNA follows: TGTGCCAGCTCACCTAGCGGGGGGGCAGATACGCAGTATTTT. Translated: CASSPSGGADTQYF. This chain connects TRBV18 to TRBJ2-3, with TRBD2 matching 11 bases. The CDR3 spans 14 residues. Trimming cost V 3 bases and J 4 bases; bases outside gene matches: 0. Looked up from germline, CDR1 is KGHSH and CDR2 is LQKENI.

The chain recombines TRBV7-9 with TRBJ2-4; D is uncertain. The CDR3 length is 13 residues. CDR1 SEHNR and CDR2 FQNEAQ come from the germline V gene (reference sequence). Deletions cut 6 bases from V and 4 bases from J, with 10 bases between. The CDR3 spells CASRAAAKNIQYF. The CDR3 DNA is TGTGCCAGCAGGGCGGCAGCAAAAAACATTCAGTACTTC.

This CDR3 is CASSLGQNNEQFF. As DNA, the CDR3 is TGTGCCAGCAGTCTTGGGCAGAACAATGAGCAGTTCTTC. The V gene is TRBV2, the J gene TRBJ2-1; no clear D. This CDR3 region has 13 residues. The V and J ends lost 5 bases and 5 bases respectively, with 10 bases between them. Germline CDR1 and CDR2: SNHLY and FYNNEI.

This clone was counted between two and nine times. This chain uses TRBV30 with TRBJ1-6, with a possible D match to TRBD1 (6 bases). CDR3 length equals 15 residues. Germline CDR1 and CDR2: GTSNPN and SVGIG (reference sequence). Trimming took 5 bases from V and 6 from J, leaving 17 bases between them. CDR3 DNA sequence: TGTGCCTGGGGGCGCGGAGACAGGAGTAATTCACCCCTCCACTTT. Protein sequence: CAWGRGDRSNSPLHF.

V and J are TRBV5-1 and TRBJ1-1; D is perhaps TRBD1 (6 bases). Trimming stripped 5 bases from V and 0 bases from J, with 11 bases between. The CDR3 contains 14 residues. Germline CDR1 SGHRS, CDR2 YFSETQ. This CDR3 is CASRYGQMNTEAFF. CDR3 bases: TGCGCCAGCAGGTACGGACAGATGAACACTGAAGCTTTCTTT.

J is TRBJ2-5 and V is TRBV4-1; possible D gene TRBD2, 6 bases. CDR1 is MGHRA, CDR2 YSYEKL, per germline. Trimming removed 4 bases from V and 2 bases from J, with 14 bases in between. This CDR3 has 15 residues. This CDR3 is CASSRLPGDQETQYF. The CDR3 nucleotides read TGCGCCAGCAGCCGACTACCGGGGGATCAAGAGACCCAGTACTTC.